The next 13 T cell receptor beta chains were all read from a single sample in a study of blood T cells in healthy people across ages. Using a J-beta primer mix together with a sample-barcoded 5' primer, a second PCR was run for 7 to 11 cycles. TCRdb analysed the 5' RACE reads with MiXCR anew, one entry per CDR3 protein. Altogether 750,000 to 850,000 distinct CDR3 sequences are present, more than 20% being singletons, with the ten largest covering approximately 3.7%. This same sample was also taken into another study, of T cells of mothers and their children.

The specimen was blood. The receptors stem from a boy between 10 and 17 years old in good health.

In its sample, this clonotype was seen a few times. A much larger clone is a single base away; this may be a read error. The chain joins TRBV6-2 or TRBV6-3 to TRBJ2-7, with unresolved D. V was trimmed by 4 bases and J by 2 bases, leaving 9 bases between them. CDR3 length: 13 amino acids. Germline V CDR1 and CDR2: MNHEY, SVGEGT. The CDR3 loop is CASSLQAPYEQYF. CDR3 DNA sequence: TGTGCCAGCAGTTTGCAGGCCCCCTACGAGCAGTACTTC.

The V gene is TRBV9, the J gene TRBJ1-5; TRBD1 aligns across 8 bases. The germline V gene encodes CDR1 SGDLS and CDR2 YYNGEE. This CDR3 is built from 14 residues. With 0 bases clipped from V and 6 bases from J, the junction kept 2 bases outside the gene matches. The CDR3 spells CASSVGQGSQPQHF. CDR3 sequence (DNA): TGTGCCAGCAGCGTAGGACAGGGGAGTCAGCCCCAGCATTTT.

This sequence joins TRBV29-1 and TRBJ2-1; tentatively, D is TRBD1 or TRBD2 (5 bases each). CDR1 is SQVTM, CDR2 ANQGSEA, per germline. Trimming stripped 4 bases from V and 4 bases from J, with 14 bases between. This CDR3 has 14 amino acids. The CDR3 spells CSVAARDGYNEQFF. Here the CDR3 DNA reads TGCAGCGTTGCGGCTCGGGACGGATACAATGAGCAGTTCTTC.

This clonotype was detected a few times. The genes are TRBV7-3 and TRBJ1-2; the D gene is possibly TRBD1 (5 bases). This CDR3 spans 15 amino acids. CDR1 and CDR2 (germline): SGHTA, FQGTGA. Trimming pared 0 bases from V and 3 bases from J, leaving 11 bases between. For the CDR3, the DNA is TGTGCCAGCAGCTTAACGCCAGGGAAAGACTATGGCTACACCTTC. Amino acid sequence: CASSLTPGKDYGYTF.

This clonotype was found a few times. J is TRBJ2-1 and V is TRBV29-1; weak D call: TRBD2 (5 bases). Matching the DNA end better, TRBJ2-5 makes the J call doubtful. From germline, CDR1 is SQVTM and CDR2 ANQGSEA. CDR3 length equals 14 residues. CDR3 sequence: CSVDGSVGIPAQYF. The CDR3 DNA follows: TGCAGCGTTGACGGTAGTGTCGGGATACCCGCCCAGTACTTC.

The rearrangement links TRBV30 to TRBJ1-2; D ambiguous. V was shortened by 0 bases and J by 8 bases, with 19 bases between the two germline ends. Germline V gene sequence: CDR1 GTSNPN, CDR2 SVGIG (reference sequence). The CDR3 totals 15 residues. DNA of the CDR3: TGTGCCTGGAGTGTATCCTTGGTGTCTCAAGGCGGCTACACCTTC. Its translation: CAWSVSLVSQGGYTF. The variable domain in full, completed from reference TRBV30 and TRBJ1-2, reads SQTIHQWPATLVQPVGSPLSLECTVEGTSNPNLYWYRQAAGRGLQLLFYSVGIGQISSEVPQNLSASRPQDRQFILSSKKLLLSDSGFYLCAWSVSLVSQGGYTFGSGTRLTVV.

This clonotype has just a few counts. The genes are TRBV21-1 and TRBJ2-5; TRBD1 is taken as the D call from the table, unchecked against the DNA. The DNA end is more similar to TRBJ2-7, so the J call may be wrong. TRBV21-1 is described as a pseudogene. This CDR3 is built from 16 residues. DNA for the CDR3: TGTGCCAGCAGCAAAGGGGAGCAGGGGGGGGCCTACGAGCAGTACTTC. Translating gives CASSKGEQGGAYEQYF.

This clonotype has a handful of counts. The chain uses TRBV7-2 and TRBJ1-2, with TRBD1 identical over 11 bases. V trimming: 5 bases; J trimming: 6 bases; junction bases outside the gene matches: 5. This CDR3 spans 14 amino acids. Germline loops: CDR1 SGHTA, CDR2 FQGNSA. The CDR3 loop reads CASSRTGGGNGYTF. The CDR3 coding sequence is TGTGCCAGCAGCCGGACAGGGGGCGGTAATGGCTACACCTTC.

Worth noting for this clonotype: One end of the junction does not line up with germline, which may come from a read error. The chain couples TRBV27 to TRBJ1-4; tentative D call: TRBD1 (6 bases). The CDR3 is 14 residues long. CDR1 is MNHEY, CDR2 SMNVEV, per germline (reference sequence). CDR3 amino acids: CASSLRGEVEKLSF. DNA of the CDR3: TGTGCCAGCAGTTTAAGGGGGGAAGTTGAAAAACTGTCTTTT.

For this clonotype: Mismatch with germline at one junction end may stem from a read error. V usage is TRBV27 and J usage is TRBJ2-6; D may be TRBD2 (6 bases). Germline CDR1 reads MNHEY; CDR2 reads SMNVEV (reference sequence). This CDR3 is 16 amino acids long. The CDR3 is CASRTTSYSGANVPTF. The CDR3 region has the DNA TGTGCCAGCAGGACGACTAGTTACTCTGGGGCCAACGTCCCGACTTTC.

The chain links TRBV5-1 to TRBJ2-1; possible D gene TRBD2, 6 bases. CDR1 and CDR2 (germline): SGHRS, YFSETQ. Trimming left V 5 bases short and J 6 bases short, with 12 bases between. CDR3 length equals 13 residues. The CDR3 spells CASRTVGGNEQFF. The DNA for the CDR3 is TGCGCCAGCAGAACCGTGGGGGGCAATGAGCAGTTCTTC.

This clonotype appeared a few times. This rearrangement joins TRBV12-3 or TRBV12-4 to TRBJ2-5; 9 positions agree with TRBD1. J lost 2 bases, V lost 3 bases, and 7 bases had no gene match. This CDR3 is built from 16 residues. The CDR3 bases are TGTGCCAGCAGTTTGTCGGGACAGGGATTACAAGAGACCCAGTACTTC. It is translated as CASSLSGQGLQETQYF.

This clonotype appeared a few times. This chain connects TRBV28 to TRBJ2-6, with unresolved D. The germline V gene has CDR1 MDHEN and CDR2 SYDVKM. This CDR3 contains 12 residues. The ends were cut back, 7 bases at V and 4 bases at J, with 5 bases in the middle. This chain's CDR3 is CASKSGANVLTF. The CDR3 coding sequence is TGTGCCAGCAAATCCGGGGCCAACGTCCTGACTTTC.